Below, one T cell receptor (beta chain) is given with its context. The target antigen is unknown. Germline V CDR1 and CDR2: LGHNA, YNFKEQ. CDR3 size: 14 residues. V lost 3 bases to trimming and J lost 5 bases, with 11 bases between them. This sample was taken from a study of graft-versus-host responses after intestinal transplantation. Looking at the study overall: Transplant recipients had multivisceral, liver-intestinal, or isolated intestinal grafts. The study gave all recipients anti-thymocyte globulin induction, then tacrolimus and steroids for about 3 years. Study results and caveats: Some GvH clones appeared in ileal mucosa or blood before recipient bone marrow. Where graft-donor T cell macrochimerism was present, patients had high graft-versus-host to host-versus-graft clonal ratios in allografts.

Assay: immunoSEQ multiplex PCR; the TCRdb copy retains only in-frame clones and omits some. The repertoire holds more than 90,000 clones, with around 92% as singletons. The clonotype was recovered from a human donor who was the organ donor for an intestinal transplant. V gene TRBV4-2 combines with J gene TRBJ1-5; maybe TRBD1 (6 bases). The starting material was unstimulated CD8+ T cells sorted from spleen or lymph node cells, obtained before transplant. For the CDR3, the DNA is TGTGCCAGCAGCCAGGGGGCAGGGGATCAGCCCCAGCATTTT. Its protein product is CASSQGAGDQPQHF.